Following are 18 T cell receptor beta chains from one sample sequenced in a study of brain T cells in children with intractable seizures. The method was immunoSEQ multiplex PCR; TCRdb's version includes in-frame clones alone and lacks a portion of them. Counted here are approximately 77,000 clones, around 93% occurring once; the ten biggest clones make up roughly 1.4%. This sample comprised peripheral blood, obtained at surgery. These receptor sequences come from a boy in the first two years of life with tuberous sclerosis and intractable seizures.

This chain's CDR3 is CASRGGLYEQYF. The CDR3 DNA sequence: TGTGCCAGCAGAGGGGGACTTTACGAGCAGTACTTC. The chain joins TRBV2 to TRBJ2-7; D tentatively reads TRBD1 or TRBD2 (6 bases each). V shed 6 bases and J shed 4 bases, with 10 bases lying between them. CDR3 size: 12 residues. Germline loops: CDR1 SNHLY, CDR2 FYNNEI.

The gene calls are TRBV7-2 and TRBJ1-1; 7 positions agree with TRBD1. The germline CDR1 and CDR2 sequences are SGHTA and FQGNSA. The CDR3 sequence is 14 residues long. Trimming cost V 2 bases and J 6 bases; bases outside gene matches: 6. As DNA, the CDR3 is TGTGCCAGCAGCTTATGGGCGCAGGGGGCTGAAGCTTTCTTT. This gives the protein CASSLWAQGAEAFF.

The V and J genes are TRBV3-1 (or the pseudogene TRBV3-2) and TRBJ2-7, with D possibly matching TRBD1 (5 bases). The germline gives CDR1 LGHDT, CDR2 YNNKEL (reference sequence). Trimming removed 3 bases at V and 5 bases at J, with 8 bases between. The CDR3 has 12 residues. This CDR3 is CASSHIGDEQYF. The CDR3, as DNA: TGTGCCAGCAGCCATATAGGGGACGAGCAGTACTTC.

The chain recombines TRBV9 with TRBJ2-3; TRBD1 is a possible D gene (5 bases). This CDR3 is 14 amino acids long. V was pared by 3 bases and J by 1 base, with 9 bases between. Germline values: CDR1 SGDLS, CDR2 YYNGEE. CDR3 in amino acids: CASSEDTGTDTQYF. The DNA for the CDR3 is TGTGCCAGCAGCGAGGACACTGGCACAGATACGCAGTATTTT.

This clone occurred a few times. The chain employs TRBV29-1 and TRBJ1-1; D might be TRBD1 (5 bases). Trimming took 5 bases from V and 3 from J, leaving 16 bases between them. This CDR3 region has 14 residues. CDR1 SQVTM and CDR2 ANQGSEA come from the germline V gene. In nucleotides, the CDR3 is TGCAGCGTTAATGTGGGGGGAGGGGACACTGAAGCTTTCTTT. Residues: CSVNVGGGDTEAFF.

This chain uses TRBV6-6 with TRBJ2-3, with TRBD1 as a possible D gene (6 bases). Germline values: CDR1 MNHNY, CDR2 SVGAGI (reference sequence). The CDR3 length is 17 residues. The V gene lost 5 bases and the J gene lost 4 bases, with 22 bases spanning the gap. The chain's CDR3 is CASSPQDSLLYSDTQYF. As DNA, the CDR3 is TGTGCCAGCAGTCCCCAGGACAGTCTACTGTATTCAGATACGCAGTATTTT.

The CDR3 coding sequence is TGTGCCTGGAGTCAGACAGTACAAAGGCGGGACACTGAAGCTTTCTTT. Residues: CAWSQTVQRRDTEAFF. The chain employs TRBV30 and TRBJ1-1; perhaps TRBD1 as D (5 bases). Trimming removed 2 bases from V and 3 bases from J, with 19 bases in between. This CDR3 region has 16 residues. Germline loops: CDR1 GTSNPN, CDR2 SVGIG (reference sequence).

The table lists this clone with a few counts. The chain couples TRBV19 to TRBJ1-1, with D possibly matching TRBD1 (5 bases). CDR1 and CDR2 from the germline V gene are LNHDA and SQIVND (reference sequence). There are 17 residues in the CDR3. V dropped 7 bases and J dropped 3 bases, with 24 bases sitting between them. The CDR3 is CASIRSGLAGSYTEAFF. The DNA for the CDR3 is TGTGCCAGTATACGGTCTGGGTTGGCAGGGAGTTACACTGAAGCTTTCTTT.

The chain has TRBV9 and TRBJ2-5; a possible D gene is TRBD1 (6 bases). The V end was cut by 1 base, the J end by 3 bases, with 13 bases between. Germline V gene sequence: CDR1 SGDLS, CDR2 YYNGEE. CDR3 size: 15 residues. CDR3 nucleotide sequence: TGTGCCAGCAGCGTAACCCCTACAGGGAAAGAGACCCAGTACTTC. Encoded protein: CASSVTPTGKETQYF.

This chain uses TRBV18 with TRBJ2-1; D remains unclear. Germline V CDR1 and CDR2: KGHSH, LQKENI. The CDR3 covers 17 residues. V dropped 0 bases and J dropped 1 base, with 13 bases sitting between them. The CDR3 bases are TGTGCCAGCTCACCACCGTTGGCAGGTTTATCCTACAATGAGCAGTTCTTC. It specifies CASSPPLAGLSYNEQFF.

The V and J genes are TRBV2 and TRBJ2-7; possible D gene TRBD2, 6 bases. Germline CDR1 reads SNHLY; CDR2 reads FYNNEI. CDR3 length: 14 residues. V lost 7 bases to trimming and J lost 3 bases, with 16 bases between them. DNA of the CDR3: TGTGCCAGCAACCGGGAGCTAGAGGGCTACGAGCAGTACTTC. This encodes CASNRELEGYEQYF. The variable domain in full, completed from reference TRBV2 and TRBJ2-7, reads EPEVTQTPSHQVTQMGQEVILRCVPISNHLYFYWYRQILGQKVEFLVSFYNNEISEKSEIFDDQFSVERPDGSNFTLKIRSTKLEDSAMYFCASNRELEGYEQYFGPGTRLTVT.

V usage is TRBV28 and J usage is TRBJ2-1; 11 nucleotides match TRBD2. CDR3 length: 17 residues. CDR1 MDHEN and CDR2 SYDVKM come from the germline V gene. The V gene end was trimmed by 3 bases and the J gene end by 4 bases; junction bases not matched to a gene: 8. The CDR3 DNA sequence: TGTGCCAGCAGTTTCCTCTCTAGCGGGAGGTTTTACAATGAGCAGTTCTTC. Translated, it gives CASSFLSSGRFYNEQFF.

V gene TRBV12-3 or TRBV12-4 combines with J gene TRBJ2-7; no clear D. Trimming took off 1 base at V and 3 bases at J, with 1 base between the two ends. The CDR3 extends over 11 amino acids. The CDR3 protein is CASSLDYEQYF. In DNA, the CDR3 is TGTGCCAGCAGTTTAGACTACGAGCAGTACTTC.

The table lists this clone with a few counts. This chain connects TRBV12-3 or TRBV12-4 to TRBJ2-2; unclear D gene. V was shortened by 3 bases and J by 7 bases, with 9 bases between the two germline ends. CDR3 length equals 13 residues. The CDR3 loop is CASSLFGNGELFF. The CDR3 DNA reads TGTGCCAGCAGTTTGTTTGGCAACGGGGAGCTGTTTTTT.

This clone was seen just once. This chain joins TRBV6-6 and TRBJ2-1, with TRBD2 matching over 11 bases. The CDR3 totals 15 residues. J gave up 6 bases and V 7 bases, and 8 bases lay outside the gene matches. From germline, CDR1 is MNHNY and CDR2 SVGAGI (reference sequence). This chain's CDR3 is CASKTRLAGLNEQFF. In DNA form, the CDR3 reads TGTGCCAGCAAGACGCGACTAGCGGGGCTCAATGAGCAGTTCTTC.

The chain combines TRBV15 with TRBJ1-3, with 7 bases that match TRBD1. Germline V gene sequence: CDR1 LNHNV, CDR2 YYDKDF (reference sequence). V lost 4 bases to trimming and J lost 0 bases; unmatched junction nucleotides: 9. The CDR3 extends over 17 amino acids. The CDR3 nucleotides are TGTGCCACCAGCACGACGACAGGGCAACTCTCTGGAAACACCATATATTTT. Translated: CATSTTTGQLSGNTIYF. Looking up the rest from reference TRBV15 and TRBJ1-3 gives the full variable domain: DAMVIQNPRYQVTQFGKPVTLSCSQTLNHNVMYWYQQKSSQAPKLLFHYYDKDFNNEADTPDNFQSRRPNTSFCFLDIRSPGLGDTAMYLCATSTTTGQLSGNTIYFGEGSWLTVV.

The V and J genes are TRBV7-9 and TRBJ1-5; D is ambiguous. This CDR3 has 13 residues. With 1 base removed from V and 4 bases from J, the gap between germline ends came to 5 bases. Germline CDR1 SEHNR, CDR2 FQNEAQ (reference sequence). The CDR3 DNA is TGTGCCAGCAGCTTAGGAGCAAATCAGCCCCAGCATTTT. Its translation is CASSLGANQPQHF.

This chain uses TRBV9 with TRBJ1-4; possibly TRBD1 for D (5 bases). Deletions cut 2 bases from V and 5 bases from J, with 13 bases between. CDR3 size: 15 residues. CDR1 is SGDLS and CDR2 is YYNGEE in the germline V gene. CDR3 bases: TGTGCCAGCAGCGTCTCCGGGACTCAGAATGAAAAACTGTTTTTT. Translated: CASSVSGTQNEKLFF.